One sample yielded the 8 T cell receptor beta chains listed below, sequenced in a study of blood T cell repertoires in COVID-19. Method: immunoSEQ multiplex PCR; TCRdb's copy keeps in-frame clones and lacks some. The sample shows around 300,000 clones, over 85% of them seen only once. The sample comprised PBMCs or T cells enriched from blood (not recorded which). The receptors come from a woman between 55 and 75 years old who had recovered from COVID-19.

This rearrangement joins TRBV6-5 to TRBJ2-3; 7 bases map to TRBD2. Losses at the gene ends were 6 bases for V and 2 bases for J; bases not matched to a gene: 5. This CDR3 is 14 amino acids long. CDR1 is MNHEY, CDR2 SVGAGI, per germline. The CDR3 DNA sequence: TGTGCCAGCAGAAAAGCGGGGCCCACAGATACGCAGTATTTT. Its protein is CASRKAGPTDTQYF.

The chain couples TRBV10-3 to TRBJ1-1; tentatively, D is TRBD1 (5 bases). The germline V gene encodes CDR1 ENHRY and CDR2 SYGVKD. The V end was cut by 10 bases, the J end by 5 bases, with 23 bases between. The CDR3 runs to 15 residues. In DNA form, the CDR3 reads TGTGCCACAACCCCAGGTGGACTGGGGGGGACTGAAGCTTTCTTT. Its translation: CATTPGGLGGTEAFF.

The chain has TRBV7-8 and TRBJ1-1; no clear D. Germline V CDR1 and CDR2: SGHVS, FQNEAQ. Trimming stripped 3 bases from V and 5 bases from J, with 13 bases between. CDR3 length equals 14 residues. DNA for the CDR3: TGTGCCAGCAGCTTGTCGACGGGAAAGACTGAAGCTTTCTTT. It translates to CASSLSTGKTEAFF.

The rearrangement links TRBV9 to TRBJ2-1; 9 bases align to TRBD2. V gave up 2 bases and J gave up 2 bases; unmatched junction bases: 2. This CDR3 contains 15 residues. Germline V gene sequence: CDR1 SGDLS, CDR2 YYNGEE. CDR3 nucleotides: TGTGCCAGCAGCGTGACTAGCGGTCCCTACAATGAGCAGTTCTTC. Protein sequence: CASSVTSGPYNEQFF.

Here the CDR3 DNA reads TGTGCCAGCAGTGTCCCAGGGGGATCTGGAAACACCATATATTTT. This translates into CASSVPGGSGNTIYF. This chain links TRBV28 with TRBJ1-3, with TRBD1 matching over 7 bases. The CDR3 is 15 amino acids. Germline-derived CDR1 and CDR2 are MDHEN and SYDVKM. J lost 1 base, V lost 5 bases, and 5 bases had no gene match. Variable domain in full (rest from reference TRBV28 and TRBJ1-3): DVKVTQSSRYLVKRTGEKVFLECVQDMDHENMFWYRQDPGLGLRLIYFSYDVKMKEKGDIPEGYSVSREKKERFSLILESASTNQTSMYLCASSVPGGSGNTIYFGEGSWLTVV.

The chain carries TRBV2 and TRBJ1-6, with 9 bases matching TRBD1. The CDR3 runs 14 residues. After removal of 6 bases from V and 13 bases from J, the junction contained 10 bases not matched to a gene. CDR1 is SNHLY, CDR2 FYNNEI, per germline. CDR3 bases: TGTGCCAGCAGCCAGGACAGGGGTGGGGAGCCCCTCCACTTT. Protein: CASSQDRGGEPLHF.

The chain links TRBV28 to TRBJ1-2; D unresolved. CDR3 length: 10 amino acids. Trimming left V 3 bases short and J 13 bases short, with 9 bases between. CDR1 is MDHEN, CDR2 SYDVKM, per germline. The CDR3 loop reads CASSLQVPTF. CDR3 sequence (DNA): TGTGCCAGCAGTTTGCAGGTCCCCACCTTC.

CDR3 nucleotide sequence: TGTGCCAGCAGCTTAGACAGGGGGGAAAAACTGTTTTTT. It yields the protein CASSLDRGEKLFF. The V gene is TRBV11-2, the J gene TRBJ1-4, with 7 bases matching TRBD1. The CDR3 has 13 amino acids. Germline trimming cut 0 bases from V and 8 bases from J; bases unmatched to any gene: 0. Per germline, CDR1 SGHAT and CDR2 FQNNGV.